This T cell receptor beta chain was observed in a study of blood T cell repertoires in COVID-19. In the study overall: Material from acute and convalescent COVID-19 was sourced from the United States, Italy and Spain.

This clone was detected only a few times. The V gene lost 5 bases and the J gene lost 1 base, with 11 bases spanning the gap. CDR1 MNHEY and CDR2 SMNVEV come from the germline V gene (reference sequence). There are 15 residues in the CDR3. Profiled with immunoSEQ multiplex PCR; TCRdb holds only in-frame clones, not every one. Counted here are fewer than 350,000 clones, roughly 90% occurring once; the ten biggest clones make up approximately 1%. The clonotype comes from a woman aged 25 to 39 who had been exposed to COVID-19. Sequencing input: PBMCs or T cells enriched from blood (not recorded which). This rearrangement joins TRBV27 to TRBJ2-2; D perhaps matches TRBD2 (6 bases). The CDR3 coding sequence is TGTGCCAGCAGTCCCGGGCGGGAGAACACCGGGGAGCTGTTTTTT. Translation: CASSPGRENTGELFF.